The T cell receptor beta chain under discussion was sequenced for a study of shared clonotypes between healthy human individuals. Study-wide results and caveats: The researchers took only blood, and tissue repertoires probably look different. Naive subsets, compared against memory subsets, generally had larger estimated richness values.

With respect to this clone: The antigen is undetermined.

At a deep level, the assay was run. Generated by immunoSEQ multiplex PCR, the TCRdb table keeps only in-frame clones and is missing some. The sample comprises around 1.6 million clones, nearly 99% of which are singletons, and about 0.45% rests with the top ten. Every donor was a Caucasian adult from Nashville, Tennessee. The germline CDR1 and CDR2 sequences are SSHAT and FNYEAQ (reference sequence). The length of the CDR3 is 13 residues. V was cut by 5 bases and J by 4 bases, with 11 bases left in between. Sequencing was done on a sample of naive CD4+ T cells sorted from blood. Specified subset: CD45RA+ positively selected. This sequence joins TRBV7-7 and TRBJ1-1; D is ambiguous. This clonotype originated in a man aged 30 to 39 in good health. The CDR3 nucleotides are TGTGCCAGCAGCCCATTCGAGGGCACTGAAGCTTTCTTT. This sequence encodes CASSPFEGTEAFF.